This TCR beta chain comes out of a study of T cells in Graves' hyperthyroidism and ophthalmopathy. Across the study: Peripheral blood was drawn at first diagnosis, prior to all treatment. Study-wide results and limits: Most thyroid clonotypes that were expanded above 0.001 also turned up in blood.

This clonotype was detected once. What it binds is not known. Amplified regions were TCR beta CDR3 sequences from RNA transcripts. RT-PCR in the first round (using the HTBI primer set) targeted the TCR CDR3. MiXCR, applied by TCRdb to the multiplex PCR reads, yields one record per CDR3 protein. The data show 550,000 to 800,000 distinct CDR3 sequences, approximately 15% seen once. Sequencing was carried out using blood. This clonotype was obtained from a man in his fifties or sixties with Graves' hyperthyroidism.

CDR3 nucleotides: TGCGCCAGCAGCTTGGCTGTAGGGGGAGGTGCAGATACGCAGTATTTT. Translating it yields CASSLAVGGGADTQYF. The chain employs TRBV5-1 and TRBJ2-3, with D perhaps being TRBD1 or TRBD2 (6 bases each). The germline V and J ends were trimmed by 0 bases and 4 bases, with 15 bases remaining between them. The CDR3 extends over 16 amino acids. CDR1 and CDR2 from the germline V gene are SGHRS and YFSETQ.